The 4 T cell receptor beta chains given below trace back to one sample, sequenced in a study of T cells in Graves' hyperthyroidism and ophthalmopathy. RNA transcripts yielded amplified TCR beta CDR3 regions. First-round RT-PCR of the TCR CDR3 relied on the HTBI primer set. TCRdb processed the multiplex PCR reads anew with MiXCR; each CDR3 protein has one entry. The sample contains under 400,000 distinct CDR3 sequences, around a sixth of which appear only once. Sequencing used blood. The receptors stem from a woman aged 40 to 50 with Graves' ophthalmopathy.

This clonotype appeared many times. CDR3 sequence: CASSEVAGREGIYEQYF. Written as DNA, the CDR3 is TGTGCCAGCAGTGAAGTGGCAGGGCGGGAGGGGATTTACGAGCAGTACTTC. This chain connects TRBV25-1 to TRBJ2-7; 9 positions agree with TRBD2. Germline V gene sequence: CDR1 MGHDK, CDR2 SYGVNS. The CDR3 extends over 17 amino acids. J gave up 4 bases and V 2 bases, and 12 bases lay outside the gene matches.

This clonotype was seen at least ten times. The rearrangement joins TRBV27 to TRBJ1-6; 8 positions match TRBD1. The CDR3 runs 14 residues. CDR1 is MNHEY, CDR2 SMNVEV, per germline (reference sequence). J was trimmed by 10 bases and V by 2 bases; bases with no gene match: 4. This chain's CDR3 is CASSLRTGYSPLHF. Here the CDR3 DNA reads TGTGCCAGCAGTTTAAGGACAGGGTACTCACCCCTCCACTTT.

This clonotype has a count of ten or more. The rearrangement uses TRBV9 and TRBJ2-5; D gene unclear. The V end lost 0 bases, the J end lost 2 bases, and 8 bases lay between the germline ends. CDR1 and CDR2 from the germline V gene are SGDLS and YYNGEE. This CDR3 contains 14 residues. The CDR3 sequence: CASSVAGLQETQYF. The DNA for the CDR3 is TGTGCCAGCAGCGTAGCGGGCCTGCAAGAGACCCAGTACTTC.

This clonotype was detected many times. This rearrangement joins TRBV19 to TRBJ1-1; D uncertain. CDR1 is LNHDA, CDR2 SQIVND, per germline (reference sequence). This CDR3 has 13 residues. Trimming took off 9 bases at V and 1 base at J, with 12 bases between the two ends. CDR3 sequence: CASQRTSNTEAFF. CDR3 sequence (DNA): TGTGCCAGCCAAAGAACCTCGAACACTGAAGCTTTCTTT.